A single sample gave rise to the 27 T cell receptor beta chains below, sequenced in a study of identical twins. TCRdb processed the 5' RACE reads anew with MiXCR; each CDR3 protein has one entry. The sample carries about 530,000 distinct CDR3 sequences, more than 20% recorded once. The sample was also linked to a second study, of yellow fever vaccine responses in identical twins.

Sequenced input: CD4+ T cells sorted from blood. Receptor source: a woman under 30 in good health.

This clonotype has only a few counts. The J gene is TRBJ2-3, the V gene TRBV11-3; no definite D call. V lost 2 bases and J 1 base, leaving 7 bases between the germline ends. The CDR3 is 14 amino acids. The germline V gene encodes CDR1 SGHNT and CDR2 YENEEA. The CDR3 region is CASSLTAGTDTQYF. Here the CDR3 DNA reads TGTGCCAGCAGCTTAACAGCAGGCACAGATACGCAGTATTTT. Variable domain in full (rest from reference TRBV11-3 and TRBJ2-3): EAGVVQSPRYKIIEKKQPVAFWCNPISGHNTLYWYLQNLGQGPELLIRYENEEAVDDSQLPKDRFSAERLKGVDSTLKIQPAELGDSAVYLCASSLTAGTDTQYFGPGTRLTVL.

The sample holds a few counts of this clonotype. V is TRBV5-1 and J is TRBJ2-1, with TRBD2 identical over 8 bases. Germline V lookup: CDR1 SGHRS, CDR2 YFSETQ. V shed 1 base and J 7 bases; nucleotides not matched to a gene: 7. The CDR3 is 15 residues long. The CDR3, as DNA: TGCGCCAGCAGCTTGCGTATAGCGGGATTTAATGAGCAGTTCTTC. Residues: CASSLRIAGFNEQFF.

V usage is TRBV6-1 and J usage is TRBJ1-2, with 7 positions matching TRBD1. Trimming removed 3 bases from V and 8 bases from J; junction bases left unmatched: 6. This CDR3 region has 13 residues. Germline values: CDR1 MNHNS, CDR2 SASEGT. CDR3 amino acids: CASSEGATGGYTF. The CDR3 DNA follows: TGTGCCAGCAGTGAGGGGGCGACAGGGGGCTACACCTTC.

This clonotype came up a few times. The chain joins TRBV7-8 to TRBJ2-7, with D tentatively TRBD2 (6 bases). The V and J ends lost 1 base and 1 base respectively, with 17 bases between them. From germline, CDR1 is SGHVS and CDR2 FQNEAQ. The CDR3 has 17 residues. This CDR3 is CASSLGLSWGESYEQYV. DNA of the CDR3: TGTGCCAGCAGCTTAGGACTCTCGTGGGGGGAATCCTACGAGCAGTACGTC.

V and J are TRBV4-1 and TRBJ2-2, with D possibly being TRBD2 (5 bases). The CDR3 has 17 amino acids. CDR1 and CDR2 (germline): MGHRA, YSYEKL. V was clipped by 8 bases and J by 4 bases, with 23 bases between them. Here the CDR3 DNA reads TGCGCCAGCTCCAGAGAGAACCGGGCCGCGGGCACCGGGGAGCTGTTTTTT. Translating it yields CASSRENRAAGTGELFF.

This clonotype was detected a few times. This rearrangement joins TRBV2 to TRBJ2-7, with TRBD1 matching over 9 bases. The V gene end was trimmed by 10 bases and the J gene end by 5 bases; junction bases not matched to a gene: 9. CDR1 SNHLY and CDR2 FYNNEI come from the germline V gene. CDR3 length: 13 amino acids. The CDR3 nucleotides are TGTGCCAACTCTCGGACAGGGGTTCACGAGCAGTACTTC. It encodes CANSRTGVHEQYF.

This clonotype turned up a few times. The V call is TRBV20-1, the J call TRBJ2-7; D gene unclear. Germline V gives CDR1 DFQATT, CDR2 SNEGSKA (reference sequence). This CDR3 is built from 15 residues. Deletions cut 0 bases from V and 0 bases from J, with 12 bases between. CDR3 DNA sequence: TGCAGTGCTAGAGATAGTGAACGAGGCTCCTACGAGCAGTACTTC. Its translation is CSARDSERGSYEQYF.

The chain employs TRBV7-3 and TRBJ2-1, with 15 bases that match TRBD2. The CDR3 has 17 amino acids. Unmatched junction bases numbered 7, after V lost 5 bases and J lost 5 bases. Germline values: CDR1 SGHTA, CDR2 FQGTGA. CDR3 loop: CASSPGLAGGSNNEQFF. DNA for the CDR3: TGTGCCAGCAGCCCGGGACTAGCGGGAGGTTCAAACAATGAGCAGTTCTTC.

This clonotype has more than one count but fewer than ten. V gene TRBV10-3 combines with J gene TRBJ2-1; 13 nucleotides line up with TRBD2. Trimming cost V 7 bases and J 6 bases; bases outside gene matches: 3. CDR1 is ENHRY, CDR2 SYGVKD, per germline. The CDR3 contains 14 residues. The CDR3 here is CAITRTSGGNEQFF. For the CDR3, the DNA is TGTGCCATCACACGGACTAGCGGGGGCAATGAGCAGTTCTTC.

In its sample, this clonotype was seen a few times. Relative to the germline gene, one junction end is altered; a read error may explain this. CDR3 in amino acids: CASSLQQGTNKKLFF. DNA of the CDR3: TGTGCCAGCAGTCTCCAACAAGGGACTAATAAAAAACTGTTTTTT. The chain joins TRBV2 to TRBJ1-4; maybe TRBD1 (5 bases). Germline V gene sequence: CDR1 SNHLY, CDR2 FYNNEI. CDR3 size: 15 residues.

This clonotype was seen only a few times. The rearrangement joins TRBV5-1 to TRBJ2-5, with a weak D call TRBD1 (7 bases). V was cut by 4 bases and J by 5 bases, with 18 bases left in between. Germline V lookup: CDR1 SGHRS, CDR2 YFSETQ. The CDR3 has 15 residues. The CDR3 sequence is CASSPVGGGTETQYF. The CDR3 nucleotides are TGCGCCAGCAGCCCGGTCGGAGGGGGCACGGAGACCCAGTACTTC.

This clonotype was seen more than once but under ten times. The gene calls are TRBV28 and TRBJ2-1; D is perhaps TRBD1 (6 bases). Deletions cut 1 base from V and 6 bases from J, with 13 bases between. The CDR3 loop spans 15 amino acids. In germline, CDR1 is MDHEN, CDR2 SYDVKM. The CDR3 spells CASSLYLSDSNEQFF. The DNA of the CDR3 is TGTGCCAGCAGTTTATATCTATCGGACAGCAATGAGCAGTTCTTC.

This clonotype has just a few counts. This sequence joins TRBV6-1 and TRBJ1-1; TRBD1 matches at 8 bases. This CDR3 comprises 15 residues. Losses at the gene ends were 8 bases for V and 0 bases for J; bases not matched to a gene: 8. Germline CDR1 MNHNS, CDR2 SASEGT. The CDR3: CASLGWGQVNTEAFF. DNA for the CDR3: TGTGCCAGCTTGGGATGGGGACAGGTGAACACTGAAGCTTTCTTT.

The V call is TRBV2, the J call TRBJ2-3; TRBD2 agrees at 12 bases. Trimming at V came to 2 bases and at J to 7 bases, leaving 10 bases not matched to a gene. Germline V gene sequence: CDR1 SNHLY, CDR2 FYNNEI. The CDR3 has 17 amino acids. The CDR3 loop reads CASSETSRLAGVNTQYF. CDR3 bases: TGTGCCAGCAGTGAAACCTCTCGACTAGCGGGAGTCAATACGCAGTATTTT.

The V call is TRBV6-1, the J call TRBJ1-2; tentatively, D is TRBD1 (5 bases). This CDR3 region has 14 residues. Germline CDR1 reads MNHNS; CDR2 reads SASEGT. Deletions cut 6 bases from V and 6 bases from J, with 17 bases between. This chain's CDR3 is CASSPGTARNGYTF. CDR3 sequence (DNA): TGTGCCAGCAGCCCCGGGACGGCAAGGAATGGCTACACCTTC.

This clonotype has just a few counts. CDR3 in amino acids: CATSPQEYF. In DNA, the CDR3 is TGTGCCACTTCTCCCCAGGAGTACTTC. The chain couples TRBV24-1 to TRBJ2-5; no definite D call. V lost 10 bases and J lost 12, with 11 bases in between. CDR1 is KGHDR, CDR2 SFDVKD, per germline. The CDR3 spans 9 residues.

The CDR3 reads CSARGRGEQFF. DNA for the CDR3: TGCAGCGCCAGGGGAAGGGGGGAGCAGTTCTTC. This rearrangement joins TRBV29-1 to TRBJ2-1, with D perhaps matching TRBD1 (6 bases). CDR1 is SQVTM and CDR2 is ANQGSEA in the germline V gene. There are 11 residues in the CDR3. Between the trimmed V and J ends, which lost 7 bases and 10 bases, there was a span of 14 bases.

The J gene is TRBJ2-3, the V gene TRBV5-1; D perhaps matches TRBD2 (7 bases). V shed 2 bases and J shed 6 bases, with 16 bases lying between them. Germline CDR1 SGHRS, CDR2 YFSETQ. CDR3 size: 15 residues. CDR3 in amino acids: CASSFWGGLEDTQYF. The DNA for the CDR3 is TGCGCCAGCAGCTTTTGGGGGGGCCTCGAGGATACGCAGTATTTT.

This clonotype was observed a few times. In DNA form, the CDR3 reads TGTGCCAGCAGCTTAGCGGCAAACAGGGGTTTCTACGAGCAGTACGTC. It translates to CASSLAANRGFYEQYV. V gene TRBV7-9 combines with J gene TRBJ2-7, with TRBD1 identical over 7 bases. The CDR3 sequence is 16 residues long. The V and J ends lost 0 bases and 3 bases, in that order; junction bases with no gene match: 8. Per the germline V gene, CDR1 is SEHNR and CDR2 is FQNEAQ (reference sequence).

The genes are TRBV5-1 and TRBJ2-1, with 10 positions matching TRBD2. CDR3 size: 14 residues. J was trimmed by 6 bases and V by 7 bases; bases with no gene match: 7. Germline CDR1 SGHRS, CDR2 YFSETQ. The CDR3 DNA follows: TGCGCCAGCTTCCCTAGCGGGGGCCCCAATGAGCAGTTCTTC. Protein: CASFPSGGPNEQFF.

This clonotype was seen more than once but under ten times. V and J are TRBV28 and TRBJ2-1; 10 bases line up with TRBD2. The CDR3 consists of 15 residues. Germline-derived CDR1 and CDR2 are MDHEN and SYDVKM. V lost 7 bases and J lost 6; bases outside the gene matches: 9. The CDR3 coding sequence is TGTGCCAGCACCACCTCCGGGACTAGCGTCAATGAGCAGTTCTTC. Amino acid sequence: CASTTSGTSVNEQFF.

This clonotype was detected only a few times. V gene TRBV28 combines with J gene TRBJ2-1; possibly TRBD2 for D (6 bases). V gave up 4 bases and J gave up 8 bases, with 21 bases separating them. Germline CDR1 MDHEN, CDR2 SYDVKM. The CDR3 contains 16 residues. The CDR3 nucleotides are TGTGCCAGCAGTTCTGGGCAGCGGGCGGGATGGGATGAGCAGTTCTTC. Translation: CASSSGQRAGWDEQFF.

This clonotype has a handful of counts. The V gene is TRBV2, the J gene TRBJ1-2; 7 bases fit TRBD1. Germline V gene lookup returns CDR1 SNHLY and CDR2 FYNNEI. Trimming at V came to 6 bases and at J to 3 bases, leaving 7 bases not matched to a gene. The CDR3 contains 14 residues. The CDR3 spells CASSGEGGDYGYTF. The CDR3 nucleotides are TGTGCCAGCAGCGGGGAAGGGGGCGACTATGGCTACACCTTC.

In this sample, this clonotype turned up a few times. The chain couples TRBV27 to TRBJ2-5; 7 bases map to TRBD2. After removal of 3 bases from V and 3 bases from J, the junction contained 7 bases not matched to a gene. The germline gives CDR1 MNHEY, CDR2 SMNVEV (reference sequence). This CDR3 has 15 amino acids. CDR3 bases: TGTGCCAGCAGTTTCTCCGGGGGGTGGAAAGAGACCCAGTACTTC. Translated, it gives CASSFSGGWKETQYF.

This clonotype has more than one count but fewer than ten. The genes are TRBV3-1 and TRBJ2-1, with TRBD2 matching 11 bases. The junction had 18 bases not matched to a gene; V was cut back by 4 bases and J by 7 bases. The CDR3 length is 19 residues. Germline-derived CDR1 and CDR2 are LGHDT and YNNKEL (reference sequence). This CDR3 reads CASSPGVGLAAWGRNEQFF. The CDR3 nucleotides read TGTGCCAGCAGCCCCGGAGTGGGACTAGCGGCCTGGGGTAGGAATGAGCAGTTCTTC.

The rearrangement joins TRBV5-1 to TRBJ2-3; D is unclear. This CDR3 comprises 15 residues. V dropped 4 bases and J dropped 5 bases, with 17 bases sitting between them. CDR1 and CDR2 from the germline V gene are SGHRS and YFSETQ. The DNA for the CDR3 is TGCGCCAGCAGCCTGTCGGCAGTAGAGAGAGATACGCAGTATTTT. Translating it yields CASSLSAVERDTQYF.

This clonotype showed up just a few times. This chain links TRBV15 with TRBJ2-7, with 11 bases that match TRBD2. With 0 bases clipped from V and 2 bases from J, the junction kept 3 bases outside the gene matches. Germline values: CDR1 LNHNV, CDR2 YYDKDF (reference sequence). CDR3 length: 16 residues. The CDR3 DNA follows: TGTGCCACCAGCAGAGATGGGACTAGCGGAACCTACGAGCAGTACTTC. Its protein is CATSRDGTSGTYEQYF.